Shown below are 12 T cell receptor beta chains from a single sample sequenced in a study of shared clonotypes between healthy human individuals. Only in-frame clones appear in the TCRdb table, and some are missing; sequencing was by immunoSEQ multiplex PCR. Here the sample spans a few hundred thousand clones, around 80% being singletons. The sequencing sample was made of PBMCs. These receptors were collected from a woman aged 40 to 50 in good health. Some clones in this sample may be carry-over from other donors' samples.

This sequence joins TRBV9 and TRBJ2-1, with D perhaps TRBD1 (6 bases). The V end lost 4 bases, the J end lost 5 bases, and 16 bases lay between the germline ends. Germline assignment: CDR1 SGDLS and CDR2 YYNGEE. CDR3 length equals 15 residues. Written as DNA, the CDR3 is TGTGCCAGCAGCCCCAGGGGAGCCGGGGACAATGAGCAGTTCTTC. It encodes CASSPRGAGDNEQFF.

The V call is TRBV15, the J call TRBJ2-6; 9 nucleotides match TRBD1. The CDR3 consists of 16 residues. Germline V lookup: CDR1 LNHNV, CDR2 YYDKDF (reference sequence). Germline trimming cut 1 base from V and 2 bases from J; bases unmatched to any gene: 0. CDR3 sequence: CATSRGQGAGANVLTF. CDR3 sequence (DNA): TGTGCCACCAGCAGAGGACAGGGGGCTGGGGCCAACGTCCTGACTTTC.

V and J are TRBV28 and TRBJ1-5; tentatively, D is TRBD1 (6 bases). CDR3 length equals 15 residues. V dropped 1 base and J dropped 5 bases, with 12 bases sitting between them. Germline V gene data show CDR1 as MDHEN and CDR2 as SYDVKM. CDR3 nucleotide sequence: TGTGCCAGCAGTTTATTCCAGGGGAGGCATCAGCCCCAGCATTTT. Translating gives CASSLFQGRHQPQHF. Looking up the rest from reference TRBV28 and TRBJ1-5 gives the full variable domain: DVKVTQSSRYLVKRTGEKVFLECVQDMDHENMFWYRQDPGLGLRLIYFSYDVKMKEKGDIPEGYSVSREKKERFSLILESASTNQTSMYLCASSLFQGRHQPQHFGDGTRLSIL.

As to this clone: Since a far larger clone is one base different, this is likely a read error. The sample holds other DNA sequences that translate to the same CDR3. The CDR3 coding sequence is TGCGCCAGCCAGACTGGGGGCGGCGGGGAGCTGTTTTTT. Its translation: CASQTGGGGELFF. The chain carries TRBV10-1 and TRBJ2-2; possibly TRBD1 for D (6 bases). The V and J ends lost 8 bases and 7 bases respectively, with 14 bases between them. This CDR3 spans 13 amino acids. Germline V CDR1 and CDR2: WNHNN, SYGVQD (reference sequence).

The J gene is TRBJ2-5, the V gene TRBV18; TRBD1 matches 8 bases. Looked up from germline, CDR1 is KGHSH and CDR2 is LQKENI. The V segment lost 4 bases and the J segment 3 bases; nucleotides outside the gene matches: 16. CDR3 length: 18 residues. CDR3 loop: CASSHTLGQAFRKETQYF. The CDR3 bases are TGTGCCAGCTCACACACCCTGGGACAGGCCTTCCGGAAAGAGACCCAGTACTTC.

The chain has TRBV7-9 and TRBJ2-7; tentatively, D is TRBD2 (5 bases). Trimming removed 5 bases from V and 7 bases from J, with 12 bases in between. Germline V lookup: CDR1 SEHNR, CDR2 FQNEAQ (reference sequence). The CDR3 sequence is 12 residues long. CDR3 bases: TGTGCCAGCAGCGACCCTAGAGGGGAGCAGTACTTC. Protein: CASSDPRGEQYF.

Here the CDR3 reads CASLQGGRRGYTF. DNA for the CDR3: TGTGCCAGCTTACAGGGCGGCAGACGTGGCTACACCTTC. V and J are TRBV28 and TRBJ1-2; the D gene is possibly TRBD1 (6 bases). The CDR3 contains 13 residues. V lost 8 bases, J lost 7 bases, and 17 bases lay in between. Germline V gives CDR1 MDHEN, CDR2 SYDVKM.

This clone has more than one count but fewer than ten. The CDR3 protein is CASSRSGDGYTF. CDR3 sequence (DNA): TGTGCCAGCAGCAGATCCGGGGATGGCTACACCTTC. J is TRBJ1-2 and V is TRBV5-6; D unresolved. The CDR3 has 12 amino acids. Trimming took 4 bases from V and 6 from J, leaving 10 bases between them. Germline V gene data show CDR1 as SGHDT and CDR2 as YYEEEE.

In DNA, the CDR3 is TGTGCCAGCAGTCCAACGACAGGAGGGGGGGGCACAGATACGCAGTATTTT. As protein: CASSPTTGGGGTDTQYF. The V gene is TRBV2, the J gene TRBJ2-3, with D maybe TRBD2 (7 bases). CDR3 length: 17 amino acids. The germline V and J ends were trimmed by 5 bases and 1 base, with 19 bases remaining between them. The germline V gene encodes CDR1 SNHLY and CDR2 FYNNEI.

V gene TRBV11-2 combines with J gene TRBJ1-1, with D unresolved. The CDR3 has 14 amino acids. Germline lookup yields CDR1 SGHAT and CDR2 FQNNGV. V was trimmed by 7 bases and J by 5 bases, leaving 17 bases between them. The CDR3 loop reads CASTPEPVVTEAFF. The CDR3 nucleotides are TGTGCCAGCACCCCAGAACCCGTGGTTACTGAAGCTTTCTTT.

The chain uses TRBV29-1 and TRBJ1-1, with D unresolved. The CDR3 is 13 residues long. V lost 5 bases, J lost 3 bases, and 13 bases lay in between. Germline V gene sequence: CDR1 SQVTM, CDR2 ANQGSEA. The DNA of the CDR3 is TGCAGCGTTTTAACCCCCCGGGACACTGAAGCTTTCTTT. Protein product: CSVLTPRDTEAFF.

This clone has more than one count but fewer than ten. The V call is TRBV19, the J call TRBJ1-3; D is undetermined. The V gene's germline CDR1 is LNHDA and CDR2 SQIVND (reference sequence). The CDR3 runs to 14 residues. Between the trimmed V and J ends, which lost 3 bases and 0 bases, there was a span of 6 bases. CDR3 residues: CASSIGISGNTIYF. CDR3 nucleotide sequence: TGTGCCAGTAGTATTGGGATCTCTGGAAACACCATATATTTT.